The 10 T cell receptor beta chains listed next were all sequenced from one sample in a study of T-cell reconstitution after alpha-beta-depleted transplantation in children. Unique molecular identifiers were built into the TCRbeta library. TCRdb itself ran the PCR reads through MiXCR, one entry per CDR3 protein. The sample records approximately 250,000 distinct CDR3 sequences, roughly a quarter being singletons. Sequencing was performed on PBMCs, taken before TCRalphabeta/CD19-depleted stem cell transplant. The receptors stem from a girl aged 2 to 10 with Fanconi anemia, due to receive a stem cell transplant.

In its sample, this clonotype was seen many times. The CDR3 DNA reads TGCAGTGCTAGAGACTATTCTAGCGGGAACTTTTTCAATGAGCAGTTCTTC. Protein: CSARDYSSGNFFNEQFF. J is TRBJ2-1 and V is TRBV20-1, with TRBD2 matching 9 bases. Losses at the gene ends were 0 bases for V and 6 bases for J; bases not matched to a gene: 12. Germline loops: CDR1 DFQATT, CDR2 SNEGSKA (reference sequence). CDR3 length: 17 residues.

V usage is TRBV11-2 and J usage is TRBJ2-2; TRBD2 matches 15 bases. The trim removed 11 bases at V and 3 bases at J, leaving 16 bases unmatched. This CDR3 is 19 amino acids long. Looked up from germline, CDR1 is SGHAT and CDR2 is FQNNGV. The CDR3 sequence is CALSFPGLAGGMYTGELFF. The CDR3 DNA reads TGTGCCCTCAGTTTCCCGGGACTAGCGGGAGGAATGTACACCGGGGAGCTGTTTTTT.

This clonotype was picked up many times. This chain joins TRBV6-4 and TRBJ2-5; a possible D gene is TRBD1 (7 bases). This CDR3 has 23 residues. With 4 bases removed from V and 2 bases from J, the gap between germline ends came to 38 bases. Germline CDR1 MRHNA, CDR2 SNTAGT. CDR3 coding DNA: TGTGCCAGCAGTGTGTATCCGTGGGGAGGCGGAAACACCGGGACAGCGGTACAAGAGACCCAGTACTTC. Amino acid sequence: CASSVYPWGGGNTGTAVQETQYF.

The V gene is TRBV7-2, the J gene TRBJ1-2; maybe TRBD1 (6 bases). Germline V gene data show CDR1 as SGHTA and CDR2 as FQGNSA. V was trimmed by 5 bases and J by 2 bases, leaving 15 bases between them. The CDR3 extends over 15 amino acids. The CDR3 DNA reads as TGTGCCAGCAGCAAAAGGGGGGGGCTCAACTATGGCTACACCTTC. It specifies CASSKRGGLNYGYTF.

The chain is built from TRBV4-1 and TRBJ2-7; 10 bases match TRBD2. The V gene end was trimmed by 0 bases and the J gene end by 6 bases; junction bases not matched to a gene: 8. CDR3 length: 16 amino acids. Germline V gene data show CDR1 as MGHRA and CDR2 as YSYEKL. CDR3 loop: CASSQELRLAGVEQYF. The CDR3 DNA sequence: TGCGCCAGCAGCCAAGAATTGCGGCTAGCGGGAGTCGAGCAGTACTTC.

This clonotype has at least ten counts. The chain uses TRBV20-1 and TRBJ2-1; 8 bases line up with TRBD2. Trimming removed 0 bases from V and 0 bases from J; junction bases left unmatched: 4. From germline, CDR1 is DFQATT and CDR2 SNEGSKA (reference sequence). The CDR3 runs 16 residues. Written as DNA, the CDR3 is TGCAGTGCTAGAGATTATAGCGGGACCTCCTACAATGAGCAGTTCTTC. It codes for CSARDYSGTSYNEQFF.

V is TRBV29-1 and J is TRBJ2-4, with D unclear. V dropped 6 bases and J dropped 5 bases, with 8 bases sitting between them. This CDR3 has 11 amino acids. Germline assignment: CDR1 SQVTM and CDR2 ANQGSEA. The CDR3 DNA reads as TGCAGCGTGAAAAACCAAAACATTCAGTACTTC. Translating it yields CSVKNQNIQYF.

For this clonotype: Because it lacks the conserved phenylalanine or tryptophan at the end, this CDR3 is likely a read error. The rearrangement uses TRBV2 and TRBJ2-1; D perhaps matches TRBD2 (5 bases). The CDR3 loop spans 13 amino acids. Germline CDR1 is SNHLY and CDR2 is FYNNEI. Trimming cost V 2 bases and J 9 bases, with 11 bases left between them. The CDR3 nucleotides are TGTGCCAGCAGTGAATCCCTAGCTCGTGAGCAGTTCCTC. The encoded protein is CASSESLAREQFL.

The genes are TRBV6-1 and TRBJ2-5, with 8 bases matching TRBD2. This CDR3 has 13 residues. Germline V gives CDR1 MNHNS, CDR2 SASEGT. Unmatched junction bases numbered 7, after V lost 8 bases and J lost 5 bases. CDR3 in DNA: TGTGCCAGCGCAGCGGGAGCCCGGGAGACCCAGTACTTC. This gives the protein CASAAGARETQYF.

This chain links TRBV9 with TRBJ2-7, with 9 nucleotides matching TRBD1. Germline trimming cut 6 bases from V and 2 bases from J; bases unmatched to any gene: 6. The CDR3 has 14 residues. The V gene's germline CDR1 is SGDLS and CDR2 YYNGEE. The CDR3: CASNSGQGTYEQYF. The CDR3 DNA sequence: TGTGCCAGCAATTCGGGACAGGGAACCTACGAGCAGTACTTC.